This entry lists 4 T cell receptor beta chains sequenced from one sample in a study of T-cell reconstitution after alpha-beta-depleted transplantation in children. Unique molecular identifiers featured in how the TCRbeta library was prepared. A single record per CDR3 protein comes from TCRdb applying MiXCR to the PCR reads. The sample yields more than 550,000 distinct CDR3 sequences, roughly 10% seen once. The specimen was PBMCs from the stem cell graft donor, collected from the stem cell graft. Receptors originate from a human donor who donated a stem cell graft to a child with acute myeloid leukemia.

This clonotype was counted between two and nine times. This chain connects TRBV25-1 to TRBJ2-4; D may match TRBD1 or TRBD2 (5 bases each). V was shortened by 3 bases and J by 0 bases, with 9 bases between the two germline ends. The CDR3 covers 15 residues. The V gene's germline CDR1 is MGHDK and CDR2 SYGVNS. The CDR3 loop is CASSEGRKAKNIQYF. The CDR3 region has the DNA TGTGCCAGCAGTGAGGGACGAAAAGCCAAAAACATTCAGTACTTC.

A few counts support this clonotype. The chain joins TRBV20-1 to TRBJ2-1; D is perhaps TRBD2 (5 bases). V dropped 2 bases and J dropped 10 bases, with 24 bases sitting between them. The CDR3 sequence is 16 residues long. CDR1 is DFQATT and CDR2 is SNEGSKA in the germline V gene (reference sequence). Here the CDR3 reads CSARQLLGSLTGEQFF. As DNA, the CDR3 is TGCAGTGCTAGACAACTCCTAGGGAGCCTCACCGGGGAGCAGTTCTTC.

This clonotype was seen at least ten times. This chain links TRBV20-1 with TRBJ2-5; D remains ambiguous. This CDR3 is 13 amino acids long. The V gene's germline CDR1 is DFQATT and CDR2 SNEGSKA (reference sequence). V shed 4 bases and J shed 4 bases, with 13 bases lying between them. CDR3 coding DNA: TGCAGTGCTACCCAGTTAGGCCCAGAGACCCAGTACTTC. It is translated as CSATQLGPETQYF.

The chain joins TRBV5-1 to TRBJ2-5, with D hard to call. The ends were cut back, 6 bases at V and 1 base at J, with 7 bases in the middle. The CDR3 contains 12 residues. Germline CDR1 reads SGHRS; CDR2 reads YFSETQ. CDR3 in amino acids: CASTATQETQYF. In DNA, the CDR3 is TGCGCCAGCACAGCGACCCAAGAGACCCAGTACTTC.